The 5 T cell receptor beta chains below all came from one sample that was sequenced in a study of T cells expressing NK-cell markers. TCRdb reprocessed the 5' RACE reads and stores each CDR3 protein as one record, lacking DNA. The sample holds 500,000 to 600,000 distinct CDR3 sequences. The material sequenced was blood T cells: a sorted CD56 or NKG2C T cell subset, CD4+ or CD8+ T cells, or bulk PBMC T cells (not recorded which). Receptors originate from a man aged 18 to 30 in good health.

The chain is built from TRBV7-2 and TRBJ2-7. The germline V gene has CDR1 SGHTA and CDR2 FQGNSA. This CDR3 region has 15 residues. The CDR3 loop reads CASSLGLGYSYEQYF.

The rearrangement links TRBV7-9 to TRBJ1-6. The germline CDR1 and CDR2 sequences are SEHNR and FQNEAQ (reference sequence). The CDR3 sequence is 16 residues long. CDR3 sequence: CASSLQREGKVSPLHF. Looking up the rest from reference TRBV7-9 and TRBJ1-6 gives the full variable domain: DTGVSQNPRHKITKRGQNVTFRCDPISEHNRLYWYRQTLGQGPEFLTYFQNEAQLEKSRLLSDRFSAERPKGSFSTLEIQRTEQGDSAMYLCASSLQREGKVSPLHFGNGTRLTVT.

This sequence joins TRBV20-1 and TRBJ2-2. The CDR3 has 15 residues. CDR1 and CDR2 (germline): DFQATT, SNEGSKA (reference sequence). This chain's CDR3 is CSASPNSLRPGELFF.

The V call is TRBV18, the J call TRBJ2-5. CDR3 length equals 13 residues. Germline V gives CDR1 KGHSH, CDR2 LQKENI. CDR3 sequence: CASSPGISETQYF.

The rearrangement joins TRBV7-2 to TRBJ2-1; no DNA is available, so the TRBD1 call from TCRdb remains unchecked. The CDR3 has 17 residues. Germline values: CDR1 SGHTA, CDR2 FQGNSA. CDR3 region: CASSLGVTGSSYNEQFF.